Detailed here is one T cell receptor beta chain. Per germline, CDR1 SNHLY and CDR2 FYNNEI. Trimming pared 1 base from V and 3 bases from J, leaving 13 bases between. CDR3 length: 16 residues. The sample is drawn from a study of blood T cell repertoires in COVID-19. Study in general: Samples representing acute and convalescent COVID-19 were sourced from the United States, Italy and Spain. The cDNA or gDNA used as material had been derived from T cells, B-cell-depleted T cells, or PBMCs.

The authors' processing: Cell counts per sample came from amplifying reference gene primers. The method was immunoSEQ multiplex PCR; TCRdb's version includes in-frame clones alone and lacks a portion of them. Clone size and the V and J calls come from that table; the DNA yielded D and trimming. The repertoire includes fewer than 500,000 clones, around 89% of them detected once, and approximately 4.5% sits in the top ten. The chain has TRBV2 and TRBJ2-4; possible D gene TRBD1, 6 bases. This sequence was found in a woman in her twenties or thirties with acute or convalescent COVID-19. The specimen sequenced was peripheral blood. The CDR3 region has the DNA TGTGCCAGCAGTGAAGTCAGGGGCGATCTCAAAAACATTCAGTACTTC. Translated, it gives CASSEVRGDLKNIQYF.